A single sample is the source of the 2 T cell receptor beta chains below, sequenced in a study of patients and donors after allogeneic stem cell transplantation. One entry per CDR3 protein results from TCRdb running MiXCR on the RT-PCR reads. The sample includes about 960,000 distinct CDR3 sequences, about a sixth seen only once; the top ten take around 6%. Sequences were obtained from blood, either unsorted or a sorted T cell fraction (not recorded which). Every receptor here comes from a human donor who was either an allogeneic HSCT recipient or a stem cell or donor lymphocyte infusion donor (not recorded which). It is not recorded whose cells these are; they may come from a transplant donor.

This sequence joins TRBV5-1 and TRBJ1-1; no reliable D call. CDR3 length equals 15 residues. V lost 1 base to trimming and J lost 4 bases, with 14 bases between them. CDR1 and CDR2 (germline): SGHRS, YFSETQ. CDR3 in amino acids: CASSLLQRGITEAFF. The DNA for the CDR3 is TGCGCCAGCAGCTTGCTACAGCGCGGGATCACTGAAGCTTTCTTT.

The rearrangement links TRBV6-2 or TRBV6-3 to TRBJ1-5; 10 positions agree with TRBD1. V trimming: 0 bases; J trimming: 11 bases; junction bases outside the gene matches: 7. In germline, CDR1 is MNHEY, CDR2 SVGEGT. The CDR3 is 15 residues long. CDR3 nucleotide sequence: TGTGCCAGCAGTTACTCGGGACAGGGGTATGGGGCCCAGCATTTT. This encodes CASSYSGQGYGAQHF.